This TCR beta chain stems from a study of blood T cell repertoires in COVID-19. Overall study context: The analysed material was cDNA or gDNA that came from T cells, B-cell-depleted T cells, or PBMCs.

The protocol was immunoSEQ multiplex PCR, while the TCRdb copy is restricted to in-frame clones and leaves out a portion. The sample lists under 140,000 clones, roughly 82% occurring once. This CDR3 has 16 amino acids. V shed 3 bases and J 3 bases; nucleotides not matched to a gene: 8. The germline V gene encodes CDR1 SGHNT and CDR2 YENEEA. The TCR sequence derives from a woman aged 55-70 years with acute or convalescent COVID-19. Sequencing was done on a sample of peripheral blood. The rearrangement links TRBV11-3 to TRBJ1-3; 7 bases are a match to TRBD1. The CDR3 DNA is TGTGCCAGCAGCTTGGGACAGCCCCAGGATGGAAACACCATATATTTT. This translates into CASSLGQPQDGNTIYF.